This T cell receptor beta chain came from a study of cytomegalovirus exposure and HLA in healthy donors. In the study overall: When 398 donors were genotyped, approximately 80% of them were found to fall in the Caucasian-associated ancestry cluster. The study, taken as a whole, reports: HLA alleles showed associations with approximately 15,000 TCR beta sequences in a later analysis, at a 0.05 false discovery rate.

Concerning this clone itself: Its antigen remains unknown. The junction does not match germline at one end; this may be a read error.

Whereas donors were nominally healthy upon sampling, unrecorded immune exposures were probable. 13 Jbeta primers and 60 Vbeta primers were used for the PCR. Original processing methods: Per a later analysis, the number of unique TCR beta chains was around 79 million, of which roughly 11 million were shared. Sequencing was performed with immunoSEQ multiplex PCR; in TCRdb, only in-frame clones are kept and a portion is missing. The DNA gave D and trimming, while V, J and clone size come from that table. The sample lists 200,000 or so clones; approximately 83% were seen once. The receptor was isolated from a boy under 10 years old in good health and CMV-seronegative. Sequencing used PBMCs.

The CDR3: CASSSGTGQETQYF. The CDR3 DNA sequence: TGTGCTAGCAGCTCCGGGACAGGACAAGAGACCCAGTACTTC. The chain joins TRBV7-7 to TRBJ2-5, with TRBD1 matching 8 bases. Germline-derived CDR1 and CDR2 are SSHAT and FNYEAQ (reference sequence). The CDR3 spans 14 residues.